Following are 27 T cell receptor beta chains from one sample sequenced in a study of regulatory T cells in long-lasting Graves disease (dated by TCRdb to 2020 to 2023). This specimen's time point label, per the study, means: newly diagnosed GD, antithyroid drugs for less than 3 months. For both TCR sequencing and RNA sequencing, RNA was extracted from PBMCs using TRIzol. The library was produced with multiplex PCR. The data were produced on an Illumina HiSeq 4000. CDR3 regions were amplified by Arm-PCR with iRepertoire HTBI primers to construct TCR beta libraries. Starting from the raw public reads, TCRdb applied fastp trimming at Q25, assembled clones with MiXCR and retained in-frame beta chains. Entries are consolidated by CDR3 protein sequence, retaining the most common genes and DNA. This sample has about 620,000 distinct CDR3 sequences in its table, and roughly 15% of those were observed once. Of the sample, 15% to 20% falls within the top ten clones.

This sample also appeared in a second study, on T cells in Graves' hyperthyroidism and ophthalmopathy.

The starting material was peripheral blood mononuclear cells (PBMCs), obtained at new diagnosis, from a patient treated with antithyroid drugs. All receptors come from a woman aged 25 to 45 with Graves disease. Donor details come from another sample of the same person, matched by shared clones.

The table lists this clonotype with a few counts. The chain combines TRBV19 with TRBJ1-6, with unresolved D. Germline lookup yields CDR1 LNHDA and CDR2 SQIVND (reference sequence). V shed 10 bases and J shed 0 bases, with 13 bases lying between them. The CDR3 runs to 15 residues. The chain's CDR3 is CATRGGSSYNSPLHF. In nucleotides, the CDR3 is TGTGCCACCAGAGGAGGGAGCTCCTATAATTCACCCCTCCACTTT.

This clonotype was counted at least ten times. V is TRBV28 and J is TRBJ2-1; D is unclear. V lost 4 bases and J 9 bases, leaving 13 bases between the germline ends. CDR3 size: 13 residues. From germline, CDR1 is MDHEN and CDR2 SYDVKM. The CDR3 protein is CASSSPLRSEQFF. The CDR3 DNA reads as TGTGCCAGCAGTTCCCCTTTGAGGTCTGAGCAGTTCTTC.

This clonotype was recorded many times. The chain is built from TRBV12-3 or TRBV12-4 and TRBJ1-4; 8 positions match TRBD1. With 5 bases clipped from V and 0 bases from J, the junction kept 5 bases outside the gene matches. The CDR3 has 16 amino acids. CDR3 residues: CASSRPQGATNEKLFF. CDR3 DNA: TGTGCCAGCAGTCGACCACAGGGGGCAACTAATGAAAAACTGTTTTTT.

In this sample, this clonotype turned up many times. The genes are TRBV28 and TRBJ2-1, with D perhaps matching TRBD2 (6 bases). There are 15 residues in the CDR3. Germline values: CDR1 MDHEN, CDR2 SYDVKM. The V end lost 8 bases, the J end lost 7 bases, and 21 bases lay between the germline ends. CDR3 protein: CASGLEGQAGNEQFF. CDR3 nucleotide sequence: TGTGCCAGCGGCCTGGAGGGCCAAGCGGGTAATGAGCAGTTCTTC.

This clonotype was seen only a few times. The V gene is TRBV7-2, the J gene TRBJ2-3; 8 bases map to TRBD2. The CDR3 sequence is 14 residues long. Germline-derived CDR1 and CDR2 are SGHTA and FQGNSA. Trimming at V came to 1 base and at J to 7 bases, leaving 4 bases not matched to a gene. In DNA form, the CDR3 reads TGTGCCAGCAGCTTAGGCCCGGGGGGGAATACGCAGTATTTT. It specifies CASSLGPGGNTQYF.

This clonotype was recorded many times. This chain joins TRBV3-1 and TRBJ2-3; tentative D call: TRBD2 (6 bases). CDR1 LGHDT and CDR2 YNNKEL come from the germline V gene (reference sequence). Trimming removed 1 base from V and 0 bases from J, with 8 bases in between. The CDR3 has 15 residues. The CDR3 here is CASSQGGLSTDTQYF. CDR3 coding DNA: TGTGCCAGCAGCCAAGGGGGACTCAGCACAGATACGCAGTATTTT.

The chain links TRBV28 to TRBJ1-2; TRBD1 matches 8 bases. This CDR3 contains 13 residues. The ends lost 6 bases at V and 5 bases at J; junction bases unmatched: 5. Germline lookup yields CDR1 MDHEN and CDR2 SYDVKM. The CDR3 spells CASRVDRVYGYTF. In DNA, the CDR3 is TGTGCCAGCAGGGTGGACAGGGTTTATGGCTACACCTTC.

In this sample, this clonotype turned up many times. The genes are TRBV6-1 and TRBJ2-2; TRBD2 is a possible D gene (5 bases). CDR1 and CDR2 (germline): MNHNS, SASEGT. The V end was cut by 7 bases, the J end by 3 bases, with 12 bases between. CDR3 length: 14 amino acids. The CDR3 protein is CASIREGDTGELFF. DNA for the CDR3: TGTGCCAGCATCCGGGAAGGTGACACCGGGGAGCTGTTTTTT.

V gene TRBV18 combines with J gene TRBJ2-7; TRBD1 matches 10 bases. This CDR3 comprises 15 residues. From germline, CDR1 is KGHSH and CDR2 LQKENI. Unmatched junction bases numbered 7, after V lost 7 bases and J lost 1 base. CDR3 bases: TGTGCCAGCTTGGACCGGGACAGGGGTTCCTACGAGCAGTACTTC. It is translated as CASLDRDRGSYEQYF.

As regards this clonotype: One base away lies a much larger clone, so this may be a sequencing read error. The CDR3 coding sequence is TGTGCCAGCAGTGGCCCAAACAGAGGGCAACTCAATCAGCCCCAGCATTTT. Translating it yields CASSGPNRGQLNQPQHF. The V gene is TRBV28, the J gene TRBJ1-5; D not certain. The CDR3 spans 17 residues. Trimming shortened V by 5 bases and J by 3 bases, and 20 bases separated the two germline ends. In germline, CDR1 is MDHEN, CDR2 SYDVKM.

V usage is TRBV30 and J usage is TRBJ2-1; a weak D match, TRBD2 (6 bases). Trimming stripped 0 bases from V and 0 bases from J, with 9 bases between. This CDR3 contains 15 residues. Germline V gives CDR1 GTSNPN, CDR2 SVGIG (reference sequence). CDR3: CAWSVSGSSYNEQFF. The DNA for the CDR3 is TGTGCCTGGAGTGTATCCGGGAGCTCCTACAATGAGCAGTTCTTC. Full variable domain (rest looked up from reference TRBV30 and TRBJ2-1): SQTIHQWPATLVQPVGSPLSLECTVEGTSNPNLYWYRQAAGRGLQLLFYSVGIGQISSEVPQNLSASRPQDRQFILSSKKLLLSDSGFYLCAWSVSGSSYNEQFFGPGTRLTVL.

This clonotype was seen ten or more times. This sequence joins TRBV28 and TRBJ1-2; D might be TRBD1 (6 bases). CDR1 is MDHEN and CDR2 is SYDVKM in the germline V gene. V was pared by 5 bases and J by 6 bases, with 19 bases between. The CDR3 is 15 residues long. CDR3 protein: CASSAPGAPDDGYTF. CDR3 DNA sequence: TGTGCCAGCAGTGCCCCAGGGGCCCCTGACGATGGCTACACCTTC.

This clonotype was counted many times. The chain couples TRBV6-2 or TRBV6-3 to TRBJ2-2; tentatively, D is TRBD2 (5 bases). The germline CDR1 and CDR2 sequences are MNHEY and SVGEGT. The CDR3 runs 14 residues. V lost 3 bases and J lost 6, with 11 bases in between. The CDR3 DNA sequence: TGTGCCAGCAGTTATGGGAGTATGCCCGGGGAGCTGTTTTTT. Translated, it gives CASSYGSMPGELFF.

This clonotype turned up a few times. The rearrangement joins TRBV6-4 to TRBJ2-1; D might be TRBD1 (6 bases). The CDR3 length is 14 residues. V dropped 7 bases and J dropped 5 bases, with 15 bases sitting between them. Germline assignment: CDR1 MRHNA and CDR2 SNTAGT. This CDR3 is CASKGVVGNNEQFF. The CDR3 nucleotides read TGTGCCAGCAAGGGGGTCGTGGGAAACAATGAGCAGTTCTTC.

This clonotype was observed a handful of times. The rearrangement joins TRBV5-1 to TRBJ1-2; unclear D gene. CDR1 is SGHRS and CDR2 is YFSETQ in the germline V gene. This CDR3 is 14 amino acids long. Trimming left V 2 bases short and J 5 bases short, with 13 bases between. The chain's CDR3 is CASSFGGQQYGYTF. The CDR3 DNA sequence: TGCGCCAGCAGCTTCGGCGGTCAGCAGTATGGCTACACCTTC.

The chain combines TRBV9 with TRBJ2-1, with D perhaps matching TRBD1 or TRBD2 (5 bases each). Germline V gene sequence: CDR1 SGDLS, CDR2 YYNGEE. The CDR3 loop spans 13 amino acids. V was cut by 7 bases and J by 6 bases, with 14 bases left in between. For the CDR3, the DNA is TGTGCCAGCGGGGCAGGGAGCTCCAATGAGCAGTTCTTC. Its protein product is CASGAGSSNEQFF.

The chain carries TRBV3-1 and TRBJ1-5; D gene uncertain. Per germline, CDR1 LGHDT and CDR2 YNNKEL (reference sequence). This CDR3 region has 14 residues. V was pared by 1 base and J by 7 bases, with 11 bases between. CDR3 DNA: TGTGCCAGCAGCCAAGCTTTCCGAGGGCAGCCCCAGCATTTT. This translates into CASSQAFRGQPQHF.

This clonotype was observed at least ten times. The chain uses TRBV6-2 or TRBV6-3 and TRBJ2-1; 9 nucleotides match TRBD2. The length of the CDR3 is 17 residues. V lost 0 bases, J lost 7 bases, and 10 bases stayed unmatched. The germline gives CDR1 MNHEY, CDR2 SVGEGT. The CDR3 DNA reads as TGTGCCAGCAGTTACTCGAGGGGTCTAGCGGGATGGAATGAGCAGTTCTTC. Its protein product is CASSYSRGLAGWNEQFF.

This clonotype was counted a few times. The chain employs TRBV19 and TRBJ2-7, with 9 bases fitting TRBD2. The V gene's germline CDR1 is LNHDA and CDR2 SQIVND (reference sequence). This CDR3 spans 16 amino acids. J was trimmed by 4 bases and V by 4 bases; bases with no gene match: 11. The DNA for the CDR3 is TGTGCCAGTAGTACCCCCCGACTAGCGGACTCTTACGAGCAGTACTTC. Encoded protein: CASSTPRLADSYEQYF.

This clonotype was observed many times. The chain recombines TRBV10-3 with TRBJ1-1; no firm D call. CDR3 length equals 14 residues. The germline gives CDR1 ENHRY, CDR2 SYGVKD. Trimming removed 8 bases from V and 1 base from J, with 14 bases in between. CDR3 DNA: TGTGCCATCGGGCCGGGCGGATGGAACACTGAAGCTTTCTTT. This codes for CAIGPGGWNTEAFF.

A word on this clonotype: The likely explanation is a read error, given a far larger clone one base away. V is TRBV28 and J is TRBJ2-3; 7 bases are a match to TRBD1. The J call may be incorrect, as the DNA end agrees better with TRBJ2-7. The CDR3 runs to 15 residues. Germline loops: CDR1 MDHEN, CDR2 SYDVKM. CDR3 residues: CASSPGTALSYVQYF. The CDR3 coding sequence is TGTGCCAGCAGTCCAGGGACAGCCCTCTCCTACGTGCAGTACTTC.

This clonotype was detected many times. The chain employs TRBV7-8 and TRBJ1-4; tentative D call: TRBD1 (5 bases). The length of the CDR3 is 15 residues. Germline V gene sequence: CDR1 SGHVS, CDR2 FQNEAQ. V was cut by 1 base and J by 7 bases, with 13 bases left in between. The CDR3 here is CASSLVPGRIEKLFF. DNA for the CDR3: TGTGCCAGCAGCTTAGTCCCGGGACGGATTGAAAAACTGTTTTTT.

The gene calls are TRBV6-1 and TRBJ1-4, with D possibly matching TRBD1 (5 bases). The V and J ends lost 5 bases and 5 bases respectively, with 9 bases between them. CDR1 and CDR2 (germline): MNHNS, SASEGT. The CDR3 has 13 amino acids. CDR3: CASSKTVNEKLFF. CDR3 bases: TGTGCCAGCAGTAAGACAGTCAATGAAAAACTGTTTTTT.

Worth noting for this clonotype: It may be a read error: a sequence one base away is much more abundant. The rearrangement uses TRBV7-2 and TRBJ2-7; 7 positions agree with TRBD2. The CDR3 runs to 16 residues. CDR1 SGHTA and CDR2 FQGNSA come from the germline V gene. The CDR3 nucleotides are TGTGCCGGCAGCTTAGGTCGCGGGAGTAGCTCCTACGAGCAGTACTTC. Translation gives CAGSLGRGSSSYEQYF.

This clonotype was seen more than once but under ten times. The rearrangement uses TRBV5-1 and TRBJ1-1; D gene ambiguous. The germline V and J ends were trimmed by 4 bases and 0 bases, with 10 bases remaining between them. Germline-derived CDR1 and CDR2 are SGHRS and YFSETQ. The CDR3 extends over 14 amino acids. The CDR3 nucleotides are TGCGCCAGCAGCAGGGAACTTCTGAACACTGAAGCTTTCTTT. It encodes CASSRELLNTEAFF.

This clonotype was seen only a few times. This rearrangement joins TRBV30 to TRBJ1-6, with 10 bases identical to TRBD1. Germline assignment: CDR1 GTSNPN and CDR2 SVGIG (reference sequence). V shed 8 bases and J 10 bases; nucleotides not matched to a gene: 11. CDR3 length: 14 residues. Written as DNA, the CDR3 is TGTGCCGCCAACCCGGGACAGGGGTACTCACCCCTCCACTTT. Protein: CAANPGQGYSPLHF.

Many counts were recorded for this clonotype. This sequence joins TRBV3-1 and TRBJ1-1, with D maybe TRBD1 (6 bases). The V end lost 1 base, the J end lost 5 bases, and 8 bases lay between the germline ends. In germline, CDR1 is LGHDT, CDR2 YNNKEL (reference sequence). The CDR3 spans 13 residues. DNA for the CDR3: TGTGCCAGCAGCCAAGCTGGGACAACTGAAGCTTTCTTT. It translates to CASSQAGTTEAFF.